This is a list of T cell receptor beta chains from one sample in a study of blood T cells in healthy people across ages. In TCRdb, the 5' RACE reads were re-called with MiXCR into one record per CDR3 protein. The table lists more than 1,400,000 distinct CDR3 sequences, around two fifths of them singletons. Sequencing used blood. These receptors all come from a woman between 18 and 30 years old in good health. The CDR3 runs from the conserved cysteine through the conserved F or W. Each record gives: D gene, clone size, V gene, J gene, CDR3 DNA, CDR3 protein. The D gene is left open where the match is weak. The size of a clone is reported for some rows only, either as once, few or many, or as a class for expanded clones.

D gene: TRBD1
clone size: .
V gene: TRBV6-5
J gene: TRBJ1-5
CDR3 DNA: TGTGCCAGCAGTACAGGGGCCAATCAGCCCCAGCATTTT
CDR3 protein: CASSTGANQPQHF

D gene: .
clone size: .
V gene: TRBV5-6
J gene: TRBJ2-7
CDR3 DNA: TGTGCCAGCAGCTTAATTCCGGACAGCTTCGACGAGCAGTACTTC
CDR3 protein: CASSLIPDSFDEQYF

D gene: .
clone size: .
V gene: TRBV2
J gene: TRBJ2-1
CDR3 DNA: TGTGCCAGCAGTGATCCGGTGGAAGGCGTTTACAATGAGCAGTTCTTC
CDR3 protein: CASSDPVEGVYNEQFF

D gene: .
clone size: .
V gene: TRBV6-2/TRBV6-3
J gene: TRBJ1-1
CDR3 DNA: TGTGCCAGCAGTTACTCGACTATGAACACTGAAGCTTTCTTT
CDR3 protein: CASSYSTMNTEAFF

D gene: .
clone size: .
V gene: TRBV12-5
J gene: TRBJ2-5
CDR3 DNA: TGTGCTAGTGGTTTGGTCGAAGGTGGGCAGCACCAAGAGACCCAGTACTTC
CDR3 protein: CASGLVEGGQHQETQYF

D gene: .
clone size: .
V gene: TRBV30
J gene: TRBJ2-1
CDR3 DNA: TGTGCCGTCGGGGATGTGACCGATGAGCAGTTCTTC
CDR3 protein: CAVGDVTDEQFF

D gene: TRBD1
clone size: .
V gene: TRBV12-5
J gene: TRBJ2-3
CDR3 DNA: TGTGCTAGTGTCCTAGCAGGGGGAACAGATACGCAGTATTTT
CDR3 protein: CASVLAGGTDTQYF

D gene: .
clone size: .
V gene: TRBV9
J gene: TRBJ2-5
CDR3 DNA: TGTGCCAGCAGCGTAGGCAGGGTGGGAGAGACCCAGTACTTC
CDR3 protein: CASSVGRVGETQYF

D gene: .
clone size: .
V gene: TRBV3-1
J gene: TRBJ2-1
CDR3 DNA: TGTGCCAGCAGCCAAGCCGCGCTCTCGGTCGATGAGCAGTTCTTC
CDR3 protein: CASSQAALSVDEQFF

D gene: .
clone size: few
V gene: TRBV11-2
J gene: TRBJ1-2
CDR3 DNA: TGTGCCAGCAGCTCGCCCCGCAGGGAGCGGGGCAACTATGGCTACACCTTC
CDR3 protein: CASSSPRRERGNYGYTF

D gene: .
clone size: few
V gene: TRBV15
J gene: TRBJ2-7
CDR3 DNA: TGTGCCACCAGCAGAGATAAGTCGGGGTACGAGCAGTACTTC
CDR3 protein: CATSRDKSGYEQYF

D gene: .
clone size: .
V gene: TRBV20-1
J gene: TRBJ1-1
CDR3 DNA: TGCAGTGCTAGAAAAGGTGGGAGCACTGAAGCTTTCTTT
CDR3 protein: CSARKGGSTEAFF

D gene: TRBD1
clone size: .
V gene: TRBV10-3
J gene: TRBJ1-2
CDR3 DNA: TGTGCCATCAGAGACTCGGGCCGACAGGGAGTTAATGGCTACACCTTC
CDR3 protein: CAIRDSGRQGVNGYTF

D gene: .
clone size: few
V gene: TRBV20-1
J gene: TRBJ1-5
CDR3 DNA: TGCAGTGCTAGCGTGGGGGGCAATCAGCCCCAGCATTTT
CDR3 protein: CSASVGGNQPQHF

D gene: TRBD2
clone size: few
V gene: TRBV4-1
J gene: TRBJ2-1
CDR3 DNA: TGCGCCAGCAAGACTAGCGGGAGAGGCAATGAGCAGTTCTTC
CDR3 protein: CASKTSGRGNEQFF

D gene: TRBD1
clone size: .
V gene: TRBV10-1
J gene: TRBJ2-2
CDR3 DNA: TGCGCCAGCAGTCCGGTTTCCGGGACAGGGACCGGGGAGCTGTTTTTT
CDR3 protein: CASSPVSGTGTGELFF

D gene: .
clone size: .
V gene: TRBV10-2
J gene: TRBJ1-2
CDR3 DNA: TGCGCCTGCCAGAATAACTATGGCTACACCTTC
CDR3 protein: CACQNNYGYTF

D gene: .
clone size: few
V gene: TRBV7-2
J gene: TRBJ1-1
CDR3 DNA: TGTGCCAGCAGCCAGGCAATCGACCGACGCCTTTCTGAAGCTTTCTTT
CDR3 protein: CASSQAIDRRLSEAFF

D gene: .
clone size: .
V gene: TRBV5-1
J gene: TRBJ2-7
CDR3 DNA: TGCGCCAGCAACCCTGACCTCCGACAGGAGGGTTCCTACGAGCAGTACTTC
CDR3 protein: CASNPDLRQEGSYEQYF

D gene: TRBD2
clone size: few
V gene: TRBV20-1
J gene: TRBJ2-3
CDR3 DNA: TGCAGTGCTAGAGAGCGGGGGGGCACAGATACGCAGTATTTT
CDR3 protein: CSARERGGTDTQYF

D gene: .
clone size: many
V gene: TRBV12-3/TRBV12-4
J gene: TRBJ2-7
CDR3 DNA: TGTGCCAGCAGCTTCGGCGGTGCCTACGAGCAGTACTTC
CDR3 protein: CASSFGGAYEQYF

D gene: .
clone size: once
V gene: TRBV4-2
J gene: TRBJ2-1
CDR3 DNA: TGTGCCAGCAGCCTTACGGGGGAGAAGTCCTACAATGAGCGGTTCTTC
CDR3 protein: CASSLTGEKSYNERFF

D gene: .
clone size: few
V gene: TRBV7-2
J gene: TRBJ2-7
CDR3 DNA: TGTGCCAGCAGCTTAGTCCGGGAACCTTTAAAGCAGTACTTC
CDR3 protein: CASSLVREPLKQYF

D gene: .
clone size: .
V gene: TRBV6-1
J gene: TRBJ1-3
CDR3 DNA: TGTGCCAGCAGCCCCGGTGGCAGGACAACTGGAAACACCATATATTTT
CDR3 protein: CASSPGGRTTGNTIYF

D gene: .
clone size: many
V gene: TRBV7-9
J gene: TRBJ2-1
CDR3 DNA: TGTGCCAGCAGCTCCAACCTAGCCTACAATGAGCAGTTCTTC
CDR3 protein: CASSSNLAYNEQFF

D gene: TRBD1
clone size: .
V gene: TRBV28
J gene: TRBJ1-5
CDR3 DNA: TGTGCCAGCAGGCGACAGGGGGCATTGTATCAGCCCCAGCATTTT
CDR3 protein: CASRRQGALYQPQHF

D gene: TRBD2
clone size: few
V gene: TRBV7-2
J gene: TRBJ2-5
CDR3 DNA: TGTGCCAGCAGCCGAAGGTCCGGACTAGCGGGCAACAATGAGCAGTACTTC
CDR3 protein: CASSRRSGLAGNNEQYF

D gene: .
clone size: .
V gene: TRBV10-3
J gene: TRBJ2-3
CDR3 DNA: TGTGCCATCAGTGGTGGGGGCAGGGAGTCTAGCACAGATACGCAGTATTTT
CDR3 protein: CAISGGGRESSTDTQYF

D gene: TRBD2
clone size: .
V gene: TRBV12-3/TRBV12-4
J gene: TRBJ2-3
CDR3 DNA: TGTGCCAGCAGTCCCCTAGCGGGGATCACAGATACGCAGTATTTT
CDR3 protein: CASSPLAGITDTQYF

D gene: .
clone size: few
V gene: TRBV27
J gene: TRBJ2-5
CDR3 DNA: TGTGCCAGCAGTAGCGGACAGCAGTACCAAGAGACCCAGTACTTC
CDR3 protein: CASSSGQQYQETQYF

D gene: TRBD2
clone size: .
V gene: TRBV6-5
J gene: TRBJ2-1
CDR3 DNA: TGTGCCAGCAGTTACAATCCTAGCGGGAGTCACAATGAGCAGTTCTTC
CDR3 protein: CASSYNPSGSHNEQFF

D gene: TRBD2
clone size: .
V gene: TRBV3-1
J gene: TRBJ2-7
CDR3 DNA: TGTGCCAGCAGCCAACCGGGACTAGCGCCTTACGAGCAGTACTTC
CDR3 protein: CASSQPGLAPYEQYF